What follows are 30 T cell receptor beta chains derived from one specimen sequenced in a study of cytomegalovirus exposure and HLA in healthy donors. The study ran its PCR with 60 Vbeta and 13 Jbeta primers. Repertoires were generated with immunoSEQ multiplex PCR, while TCRdb's copy carries only in-frame clones and drops some. In the table there are about 150,000 clones, 60% to 80% of which are singletons. The sequencing sample was made of PBMCs. All receptors come from a man aged 30-40 years in good health and CMV-seropositive.

This rearrangement joins TRBV30 to TRBJ2-1, with 7 bases matching TRBD2. Looked up from germline, CDR1 is GTSNPN and CDR2 is SVGIG (reference sequence). This CDR3 has 16 residues. The junction had 13 bases not matched to a gene; V was cut back by 2 bases and J by 6 bases. CDR3 region: CAWSHTSGTMGNEQFF. The CDR3 nucleotides are TGTGCCTGGAGTCATACCTCCGGGACTATGGGCAATGAGCAGTTCTTC.

J is TRBJ2-1 and V is TRBV27; D is possibly TRBD1 (5 bases). The CDR3 extends over 15 amino acids. V lost 2 bases, J lost 5 bases, and 13 bases lay in between. Germline V gene sequence: CDR1 MNHEY, CDR2 SMNVEV (reference sequence). This CDR3 is CASSLGVSGNNEQFF. The DNA for the CDR3 is TGTGCCAGCAGTTTAGGGGTTTCAGGGAACAATGAGCAGTTCTTC.

Of note for this clone: One end of the junction is discordant with germline, which a read error may explain. Within the sample, other DNA sequences also encode this same CDR3. The chain couples TRBV7-8 to TRBJ2-1; possibly TRBD2 for D (5 bases). The CDR3 is 16 residues long. Germline V gene data show CDR1 as SGHVS and CDR2 as FQNEAQ. The CDR3 protein is CASSSRYGDSLDEQFF. The CDR3 DNA reads TGCGCCAGCAGCTCAAGATACGGGGATTCCTTAGATGAGCAGTTCTTC.

The chain carries TRBV5-1 and TRBJ2-2, with TRBD1 identical over 8 bases. CDR1 and CDR2 (germline): SGHRS, YFSETQ. This CDR3 is 14 amino acids long. The V segment lost 4 bases and the J segment 3 bases; nucleotides outside the gene matches: 2. This CDR3 is CASSTTGDTGELFF. The CDR3 region has the DNA TGCGCCAGCAGCACGACAGGGGACACCGGGGAGCTGTTTTTT.

In this sample, this clone turned up a few times. The chain couples TRBV5-1 to TRBJ2-3; 9 bases match TRBD2. The trim removed 3 bases at V and 1 base at J, leaving 6 bases unmatched. Germline-derived CDR1 and CDR2 are SGHRS and YFSETQ. CDR3 length: 16 residues. The CDR3: CASSSSSGSGTDTQYF. In DNA form, the CDR3 reads TGCGCCAGCAGCTCGAGTAGCGGGAGTGGCACAGATACGCAGTATTTT.

The V gene is TRBV21-1, the J gene TRBJ1-4; the DNA was not compared with TRBD1, the D call given in the table. TRBV21-1 has pseudogene status. This CDR3 is built from 14 residues. The CDR3 reads CAVSPGTGNEKLFF. CDR3 DNA sequence: TGTGCCGTCTCCCCCGGGACAGGAAATGAAAAACTGTTTTTT.

The rearrangement joins TRBV7-2 to TRBJ1-5; TRBD1 matches 11 bases. CDR1 and CDR2 (germline): SGHTA, FQGNSA. This CDR3 is 14 amino acids long. J lost 4 bases, V lost 6 bases, and 2 bases had no gene match. CDR3 in DNA: TGTGCCAGCAGTCGGGACAGGGGGAATCAGCCCCAGCATTTT. It yields the protein CASSRDRGNQPQHF.

This rearrangement joins TRBV5-1 to TRBJ2-7; D perhaps matches TRBD2 (6 bases). Germline values: CDR1 SGHRS, CDR2 YFSETQ. This CDR3 is 16 amino acids long. The germline V and J ends were trimmed by 1 base and 3 bases, with 17 bases remaining between them. The CDR3 bases are TGCGCCAGCAGCTTGTGGGCGGGACGAGCCGACTACGAGCAGTACTTC. Protein product: CASSLWAGRADYEQYF.

A single count supports this clone. The chain's CDR3 is CASSVPQVWTGELFF. The DNA of the CDR3 is TGTGCCAGTAGTGTCCCACAGGTTTGGACCGGGGAGCTGTTTTTT. This chain uses TRBV19 with TRBJ2-2; D possibly corresponds to TRBD1 (5 bases). The CDR3 has 15 residues. V lost 5 bases, J lost 5 bases, and 15 bases lay in between. Germline V gene sequence: CDR1 LNHDA, CDR2 SQIVND (reference sequence).

This clone was observed a single time. V is TRBV5-1 and J is TRBJ2-7; 8 nucleotides agree with TRBD1. This CDR3 region has 14 residues. V lost 0 bases to trimming and J lost 5 bases; unmatched junction nucleotides: 4. CDR1 and CDR2 from the germline V gene are SGHRS and YFSETQ. Written as DNA, the CDR3 is TGCGCCAGCAGCTTGGACCCGGACAGGGACGAGCAGTACTTC. Its translation is CASSLDPDRDEQYF.

The chain combines TRBV7-8 with TRBJ2-7; D perhaps matches TRBD2 (5 bases). The germline V gene encodes CDR1 SGHVS and CDR2 FQNEAQ. Between the trimmed V and J ends, which lost 7 bases and 6 bases, there was a span of 16 bases. The CDR3 contains 13 residues. CDR3 region: CASTQDSYGEQYF. CDR3 in DNA: TGTGCCAGCACCCAGGACTCGTATGGCGAGCAGTACTTC.

The chain combines TRBV2 with TRBJ2-3; TRBD2 matches 7 bases. Germline values: CDR1 SNHLY, CDR2 FYNNEI. This CDR3 comprises 14 residues. Germline trimming cut 9 bases from V and 4 bases from J; bases unmatched to any gene: 10. The CDR3 coding sequence is TGTGCCAGGGGGAGAGCGGGATCCCCAGATACGCAGTATTTT. Protein sequence: CARGRAGSPDTQYF.

This chain links TRBV7-9 with TRBJ2-3; TRBD2 aligns across 9 bases. V gave up 7 bases and J gave up 2 bases; unmatched junction bases: 7. CDR1 SEHNR and CDR2 FQNEAQ come from the germline V gene (reference sequence). The CDR3 consists of 15 residues. CDR3 nucleotides: TGTGCCAGCATCCGAGGACTAGCGAACACAGATACGCAGTATTTT. Encoded protein: CASIRGLANTDTQYF.

This rearrangement joins TRBV30 to TRBJ2-3; D perhaps matches TRBD2 (6 bases). Per the germline V gene, CDR1 is GTSNPN and CDR2 is SVGIG (reference sequence). This CDR3 is 15 amino acids long. The V end was cut by 1 base, the J end by 4 bases, with 15 bases between. The CDR3 nucleotides are TGTGCCTGGAGTGAGATCCGGGACTCACCAGATACGCAGTATTTT. It specifies CAWSEIRDSPDTQYF. The full variable domain, rest sourced from reference TRBV30 and TRBJ2-3, is SQTIHQWPATLVQPVGSPLSLECTVEGTSNPNLYWYRQAAGRGLQLLFYSVGIGQISSEVPQNLSASRPQDRQFILSSKKLLLSDSGFYLCAWSEIRDSPDTQYFGPGTRLTVL.

This chain uses TRBV9 with TRBJ1-1; 11 bases fit TRBD1. V lost 1 base, J lost 4 bases, and 6 bases stayed unmatched. The CDR3 loop spans 16 amino acids. Per germline, CDR1 SGDLS and CDR2 YYNGEE. This CDR3 reads CASSVSDRGLGTEAFF. Here the CDR3 DNA reads TGTGCCAGCAGCGTATCGGACAGGGGGCTGGGCACTGAAGCTTTCTTT.

The V call is TRBV19, the J call TRBJ2-1; TRBD2 matches 11 bases. The CDR3 has 14 residues. The V gene end was trimmed by 4 bases and the J gene end by 6 bases; junction bases not matched to a gene: 2. Germline CDR1 LNHDA, CDR2 SQIVND (reference sequence). In nucleotides, the CDR3 is TGTGCCAGTAGTAGACTAGCGGGAATCAATGAGCAGTTCTTC. This sequence encodes CASSRLAGINEQFF.

The V call is TRBV5-4, the J call TRBJ1-5; D may be TRBD1 (6 bases). The V gene's germline CDR1 is SGHNT and CDR2 YYREEE (reference sequence). The V gene lost 4 bases and the J gene lost 0 bases, with 8 bases spanning the gap. The CDR3 runs to 14 residues. The CDR3 sequence is CASSVRGSNQPQHF. For the CDR3, the DNA is TGTGCCAGCAGCGTCAGGGGTAGCAATCAGCCCCAGCATTTT.

V gene TRBV27 combines with J gene TRBJ2-2; D remains unclear. This CDR3 has 12 amino acids. Germline V gives CDR1 MNHEY, CDR2 SMNVEV (reference sequence). Deletions cut 5 bases from V and 4 bases from J, with 5 bases between. CDR3 DNA sequence: TGTGCCAGCAGTATCCTCACCGGGGAGCTGTTTTTT. Its protein product is CASSILTGELFF.

This clone was seen a few times. V gene TRBV29-1 combines with J gene TRBJ2-5; D unclear. Germline V CDR1 and CDR2: SQVTM, ANQGSEA. The V end was cut by 0 bases, the J end by 0 bases, with 17 bases between. The CDR3 has 17 residues. Here the CDR3 DNA reads TGCAGCGTTGAAGATTTGGGCTACAGCAAGTACCAAGAGACCCAGTACTTC. Translated: CSVEDLGYSKYQETQYF.

This chain connects TRBV7-8 to TRBJ1-1; tentatively, D is TRBD1 (5 bases). V lost 0 bases and J 11 bases, leaving 10 bases between the germline ends. This CDR3 has 12 residues. CDR1 is SGHVS, CDR2 FQNEAQ, per germline. The DNA of the CDR3 is TGTGCCAGCAGCTTAGCGGGGGAGGGTGCTTTCTTT. It is translated as CASSLAGEGAFF.

A note on this clone: The identical CDR3 is also encoded by other nucleotide sequences in the sample. The CDR3: CASSLEAGGYEQYF. The CDR3 region has the DNA TGTGCCAGCAGCTTAGAAGCGGGAGGATACGAGCAGTACTTC. This chain uses TRBV11-2 with TRBJ2-7; 9 bases line up with TRBD2. J lost 4 bases, V lost 0 bases, and 1 base had no gene match. Per germline, CDR1 SGHAT and CDR2 FQNNGV. The CDR3 consists of 14 residues.

The chain combines TRBV5-1 with TRBJ1-1; D not resolved. V lost 4 bases and J lost 0, with 19 bases in between. This CDR3 is 17 amino acids long. CDR1 and CDR2 from the germline V gene are SGHRS and YFSETQ. The CDR3 sequence: CASSPRGDIAMNTEAFF. The CDR3 DNA sequence: TGCGCCAGCAGCCCGCGCGGGGATATCGCCATGAACACTGAAGCTTTCTTT. Together with reference TRBV5-1 and TRBJ1-1, the CDR3 gives the full variable domain: KAGVTQTPRYLIKTRGQQVTLSCSPISGHRSVSWYQQTPGQGLQFLFEYFSETQRNKGNFPGRFSGRQFSNSRSEMNVSTLELGDSALYLCASSPRGDIAMNTEAFFGQGTRLTVV.

In its sample, this clone was seen once. The chain links TRBV27 to TRBJ1-1, with TRBD1 identical over 7 bases. The CDR3 length is 15 residues. Germline V lookup: CDR1 MNHEY, CDR2 SMNVEV (reference sequence). Trimming cost V 8 bases and J 1 base; bases outside gene matches: 10. This CDR3 reads CASFPRDRPNTEAFF. CDR3 in DNA: TGTGCCAGCTTTCCACGGGACAGACCGAACACTGAAGCTTTCTTT.

The J gene is TRBJ2-5, the V gene TRBV7-2; TRBD2 matches 14 bases. After removal of 5 bases from V and 4 bases from J, the junction contained 6 bases not matched to a gene. The CDR3 is 16 amino acids. Germline V gene lookup returns CDR1 SGHTA and CDR2 FQGNSA. The CDR3 protein is CASSPLGLAGVETQYF. Here the CDR3 DNA reads TGTGCCAGCAGCCCGCTGGGACTAGCGGGAGTAGAGACCCAGTACTTC.

This sequence joins TRBV6-1 and TRBJ1-1; 10 nucleotides match TRBD1. Looked up from germline, CDR1 is MNHNS and CDR2 is SASEGT. This CDR3 comprises 15 residues. V trimming: 5 bases; J trimming: 4 bases; junction bases outside the gene matches: 7. The CDR3 region has the DNA TGTGCCAGCAGTACCCGGACAGGGGGAGGCACTGAAGCTTTCTTT. Protein sequence: CASSTRTGGGTEAFF.

V is TRBV25-1 and J is TRBJ2-2; 9 nucleotides line up with TRBD2. The CDR3 contains 15 residues. CDR1 and CDR2 (germline): MGHDK, SYGVNS. J lost 6 bases, V lost 1 base, and 3 bases had no gene match. Written as DNA, the CDR3 is TGTGCCAGCAGTGAATCAGCGGGAGGTTCCGGGGAGCTGTTTTTT. Residues: CASSESAGGSGELFF.

The table lists this clone with a few counts. This chain joins TRBV6-5 and TRBJ2-2; 9 bases are a match to TRBD2. Germline assignment: CDR1 MNHEY and CDR2 SVGAGI. V lost 4 bases, J lost 1 base, and 4 bases stayed unmatched. The CDR3 loop spans 16 amino acids. CDR3 DNA: TGTGCCAGCAGTTCGGTAGCGGGAGAGAACACCGGGGAGCTGTTTTTT. Amino acids: CASSSVAGENTGELFF.

J is TRBJ2-7 and V is TRBV7-2, with D possibly being TRBD1 (6 bases). The CDR3 is 12 amino acids. The germline V gene has CDR1 SGHTA and CDR2 FQGNSA. Between the trimmed V and J ends, which lost 4 bases and 9 bases, there was a span of 13 bases. The CDR3 DNA reads TGTGCCAGCAGCTGGGGACAATGGGGGCAGTACTTC. As protein: CASSWGQWGQYF. Full variable domain (remainder filled in from reference TRBV7-2 and TRBJ2-7): GAGVSQSPSNKVTEKGKDVELRCDPISGHTALYWYRQSLGQGLEFLIYFQGNSAPDKSGLPSDRFSAERTGGSVSTLTIQRTQQEDSAVYLCASSWGQWGQYFGPGTRLTVT.

CDR3 in amino acids: CATSRPGQLAQAFF. DNA of the CDR3: TGTGCCACCAGCAGACCGGGACAGCTTGCTCAAGCTTTCTTT. The V and J genes are TRBV15 and TRBJ1-1; 7 bases fit TRBD1. Germline CDR1 reads LNHNV; CDR2 reads YYDKDF (reference sequence). This CDR3 spans 14 amino acids. Trimming cost V 2 bases and J 9 bases; bases outside gene matches: 9.

V is TRBV7-9 and J is TRBJ1-2; 7 positions match TRBD1. The CDR3 has 15 residues. Germline assignment: CDR1 SEHNR and CDR2 FQNEAQ (reference sequence). After removal of 4 bases from V and 4 bases from J, the junction contained 9 bases not matched to a gene. CDR3 nucleotides: TGTGCCAGCAGCTCACCGGGACAGAAGCCCTATGGCTACACCTTC. This codes for CASSSPGQKPYGYTF.